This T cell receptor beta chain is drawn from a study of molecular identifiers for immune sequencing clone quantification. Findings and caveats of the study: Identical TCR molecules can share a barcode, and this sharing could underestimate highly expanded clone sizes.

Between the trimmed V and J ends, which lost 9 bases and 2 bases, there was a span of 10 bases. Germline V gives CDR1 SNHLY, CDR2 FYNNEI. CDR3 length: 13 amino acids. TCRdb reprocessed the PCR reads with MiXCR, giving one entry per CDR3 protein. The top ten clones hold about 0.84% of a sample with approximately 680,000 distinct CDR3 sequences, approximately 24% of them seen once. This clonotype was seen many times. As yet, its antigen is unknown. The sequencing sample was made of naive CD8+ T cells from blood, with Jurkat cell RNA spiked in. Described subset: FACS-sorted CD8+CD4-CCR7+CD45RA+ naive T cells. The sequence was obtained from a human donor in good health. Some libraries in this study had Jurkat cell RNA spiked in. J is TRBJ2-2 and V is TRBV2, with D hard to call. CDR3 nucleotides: TGTGCCAGAAGCGACCCTAACACCGGGGAGCTGTTTTTT. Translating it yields CARSDPNTGELFF.